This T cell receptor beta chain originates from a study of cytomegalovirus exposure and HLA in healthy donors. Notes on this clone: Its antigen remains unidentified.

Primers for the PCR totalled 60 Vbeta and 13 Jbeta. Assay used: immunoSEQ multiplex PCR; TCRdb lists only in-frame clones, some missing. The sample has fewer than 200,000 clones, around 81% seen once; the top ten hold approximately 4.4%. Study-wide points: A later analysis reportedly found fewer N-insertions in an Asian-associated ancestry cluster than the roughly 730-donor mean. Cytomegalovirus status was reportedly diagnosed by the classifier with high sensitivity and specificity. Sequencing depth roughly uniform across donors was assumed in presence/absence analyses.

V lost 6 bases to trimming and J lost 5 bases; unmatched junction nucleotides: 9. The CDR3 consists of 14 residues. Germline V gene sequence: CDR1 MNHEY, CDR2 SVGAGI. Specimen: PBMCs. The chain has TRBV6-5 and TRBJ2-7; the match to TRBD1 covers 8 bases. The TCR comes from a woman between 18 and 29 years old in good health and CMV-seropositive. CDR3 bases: TGTGCCAGCAGCCGTGGACAGGGCACGGACGAGCAGTACTTC. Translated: CASSRGQGTDEQYF.